The 14 T cell receptor beta chains given below trace back to one sample, sequenced in a study of post-analysis software for immune sequencing data. The TCR beta cDNA libraries contained unique molecular identifiers. Each CDR3 protein gets one entry after TCRdb re-called the PCR reads with MiXCR. The sample includes hundreds of thousands of distinct CDR3 sequences, more than 50% seen only once; the top ten take approximately 11%. These receptors' antigens are unknown. Study-wide results and limits: Five TRBV segments, including TRBV5-6, TRBV5-1 and TRBV20-1, were more frequent in patients than controls.

Sequencing was performed on blood. The receptors shown here come from a girl aged 2 to 9 with multiple sclerosis.

This clonotype appeared once. The chain combines TRBV27 with TRBJ2-1; D remains unclear. V was cut by 3 bases and J by 8 bases, with 14 bases left in between. Germline V gene sequence: CDR1 MNHEY, CDR2 SMNVEV (reference sequence). CDR3 length: 14 residues. The CDR3 spells CASSLFTVVHEQFF. CDR3 nucleotide sequence: TGTGCCAGCAGTTTGTTCACGGTGGTCCATGAGCAGTTCTTC.

This chain uses TRBV14 with TRBJ2-1; D gene ambiguous. CDR3 size: 12 residues. CDR1 is SGHDN and CDR2 is FVKESK in the germline V gene. V shed 3 bases and J shed 8 bases, with 8 bases lying between them. This CDR3 reads CASSQSTHEQFF. In DNA, the CDR3 is TGTGCCAGCAGCCAGTCTACCCATGAGCAGTTCTTC.

The V gene is TRBV20-1, the J gene TRBJ2-7; a weak D match, TRBD1 (6 bases). The J call is in doubt because the DNA end fits TRBJ2-5 better. The germline gives CDR1 DFQATT, CDR2 SNEGSKA (reference sequence). The CDR3 contains 13 residues. The CDR3 reads CSAKPGVGETQYF. In DNA, the CDR3 is TGCAGTGCTAAGCCAGGGGTGGGGGAGACCCAGTACTTC.

This clonotype occurred a few times. The CDR3 DNA reads TGTGCCATCAGTGAGATCGCCCCTTTTAGCGGGAACAATGAGCAGTTCTTC. It codes for CAISEIAPFSGNNEQFF. The chain joins TRBV10-3 to TRBJ2-1; the match to TRBD2 covers 8 bases. V lost 2 bases and J lost 5; bases outside the gene matches: 11. There are 17 residues in the CDR3. Germline V gene lookup returns CDR1 ENHRY and CDR2 SYGVKD.

V and J are TRBV10-3 and TRBJ2-3; 7 positions agree with TRBD2. The CDR3 totals 15 residues. Germline V gene sequence: CDR1 ENHRY, CDR2 SYGVKD. Trimming cost V 3 bases and J 1 base; bases outside gene matches: 4. DNA of the CDR3: TGTGCCATCAGTGATCCTCTAGCGGGCACAGATACGCAGTATTTT. Protein product: CAISDPLAGTDTQYF.

This clonotype appeared a few times. The chain has TRBV15 and TRBJ2-1, with TRBD2 matching 10 bases. CDR3 length equals 14 residues. V shed 5 bases, J shed 3 bases, and the junction held 1 base outside the gene matches. In germline, CDR1 is LNHNV, CDR2 YYDKDF (reference sequence). The DNA for the CDR3 is TGTGCCACCAGCCGGACTAGCGGCTACAATGAGCAGTTCTTC. Translation gives CATSRTSGYNEQFF.

The chain carries TRBV7-9 and TRBJ2-5; 7 nucleotides match TRBD1. This CDR3 has 14 amino acids. CDR1 and CDR2 (germline): SEHNR, FQNEAQ (reference sequence). V was clipped by 6 bases and J by 2 bases; unmatched bases: 6. The CDR3 coding sequence is TGTGCCAGCAGGAACCCGGGACAGCAAGAGACCCAGTACTTC. Its protein product is CASRNPGQQETQYF.

The rearrangement joins TRBV18 to TRBJ2-6; D is perhaps TRBD1 (6 bases). This CDR3 contains 18 residues. The germline V gene has CDR1 KGHSH and CDR2 LQKENI. V was clipped by 4 bases and J by 2 bases, with 18 bases between them. The CDR3 sequence is CASSLVFRDITGANVLTF. The CDR3 coding sequence is TGTGCCAGCTCACTCGTCTTCCGGGACATCACTGGGGCCAACGTCCTGACTTTC.

The CDR3 sequence: CASSLQQGANIQYF. The CDR3, as DNA: TGTGCCAGCAGCTTGCAACAGGGGGCTAACATTCAGTACTTC. The gene calls are TRBV5-5 and TRBJ2-4, with 9 bases fitting TRBD1. Germline lookup yields CDR1 SGHKS and CDR2 YYEKEE (reference sequence). This CDR3 has 14 residues. The J segment lost 7 bases and the V segment lost 1 base, leaving 3 bases of the junction unmatched.

The DNA of the CDR3 is TGCAGTGCCAAACCTAGCGGGAGCCCCTACGAGCAGTACTTC. Its translation is CSAKPSGSPYEQYF. This chain connects TRBV20-1 to TRBJ2-7; TRBD2 matches 10 bases. J was trimmed by 2 bases and V by 6 bases; bases with no gene match: 7. This CDR3 region has 14 residues. Germline V gene data show CDR1 as DFQATT and CDR2 as SNEGSKA (reference sequence).

The gene calls are TRBV20-1 and TRBJ1-2; D not resolved. Germline assignment: CDR1 DFQATT and CDR2 SNEGSKA (reference sequence). This CDR3 spans 12 amino acids. V lost 6 bases and J 8 bases, leaving 16 bases between the germline ends. CDR3 DNA sequence: TGCAGTGCCGCCGCCGGGTTCGGAGGCTACACCTTC. Its protein product is CSAAAGFGGYTF.

V and J are TRBV29-1 and TRBJ2-7; 8 positions agree with TRBD1. Near its end, the DNA agrees better with TRBJ2-5, so the J call may be wrong. The CDR3 totals 14 residues. Germline-derived CDR1 and CDR2 are SQVTM and ANQGSEA. CDR3 protein: CSAIPRGQGETQYF. The CDR3, as DNA: TGCAGCGCCATCCCCAGGGGGCAGGGGGAGACCCAGTACTTC.

The chain recombines TRBV12-3 or TRBV12-4 with TRBJ2-5; D not resolved. Trimming pared 6 bases from V and 1 base from J, leaving 12 bases between. This CDR3 is 14 amino acids long. CDR3: CASSPDWGQETQYF. For the CDR3, the DNA is TGTGCCAGCAGCCCCGATTGGGGCCAAGAGACCCAGTACTTC.

The gene calls are TRBV4-1 and TRBJ1-1; D ambiguous. CDR3 length: 16 amino acids. Trimming removed 2 bases at V and 0 bases at J, with 13 bases between. Germline V lookup: CDR1 MGHRA, CDR2 YSYEKL. The CDR3 loop is CASSQLRFSMNTEAFF. The CDR3 DNA sequence: TGCGCCAGCAGCCAACTCAGGTTTTCGATGAACACTGAAGCTTTCTTT.